This TCR beta chain is drawn from a study of cytomegalovirus exposure and HLA in healthy donors. Study background: Findings of an earlier analysis included roughly 120 million unique TCR beta sequences from about 180 million T cells. Most genotyped donors, around 78% of more than 300, had Caucasian-associated genetic ancestry.

Germline CDR1 is SNHLY and CDR2 is FYNNEI. The CDR3 consists of 16 residues. The J segment lost 5 bases and the V segment lost 6 bases, leaving 13 bases of the junction unmatched. In the PCR, 60 Vbeta and 13 Jbeta primers were used. The protocol was immunoSEQ multiplex PCR, while the TCRdb copy is restricted to in-frame clones and leaves out a portion. The table lists roughly 110,000 clones, roughly 73% of them singletons, with around 7.8% in the top ten. Sequenced material: PBMCs. The clonotype was recovered from a man younger than 45 in good health and CMV-seronegative. The rearrangement links TRBV2 to TRBJ1-5, with 7 bases that match TRBD1. The CDR3 sequence is CASRADRVGIYQPQHF. The CDR3 DNA follows: TGTGCCAGCAGAGCTGACAGGGTAGGAATTTATCAGCCCCAGCATTTT.